This T cell receptor (beta chain) was identified during a study of neurological immune-mediated disorders. TCRdb ran MiXCR on the 5' RACE reads and lists one entry per CDR3 protein. The sample consists of roughly 100,000 distinct CDR3 sequences, about 3.8% of them appearing once. Germline lookup yields CDR1 SEHNR and CDR2 FQNEAQ (reference sequence). The V and J ends lost 1 base and 2 bases respectively, with 14 bases between them. The CDR3 is 16 residues long. This clonotype was recorded many times. The origin of this receptor is a woman in her late teens or twenties with multiple sclerosis. The chain uses TRBV7-9 and TRBJ1-1, with D hard to call. Sample: PBMCs. CDR3 in amino acids: CASSLDYRLTNTEAFF. DNA of the CDR3: TGTGCCAGCAGCTTAGACTACCGTCTAACCAACACTGAAGCTTTCTTT.